The clone carrying this TCR beta chain was counted a few times. Antigen: not known. TCRdb called the RT-PCR reads again in MiXCR, with one record for every CDR3 protein. Counted here are more than 550,000 distinct CDR3 sequences, about an eighth occurring once; the ten biggest clones make up roughly a tenth. This sample stems from a study of response to subunit inactivated influenza vaccine. Study-wide findings and caveats: Authors proposed each seasonal influenza vaccination draws in few new T cells.

The starting material was PBMCs from blood, obtained on the day of vaccination. This TCR came from a man over 45 who received an inactivated influenza vaccine.

The CDR3 spells CASSLGGDTNYGYTF. In DNA, the CDR3 is TGCGCCAGCAGCTTGGGGGGAGACACTAACTATGGCTACACCTTC. The chain links TRBV5-1 to TRBJ1-2; D remains ambiguous. The CDR3 runs to 15 residues. CDR1 and CDR2 from the germline V gene are SGHRS and YFSETQ. The V end was cut by 0 bases, the J end by 0 bases, with 9 bases between.